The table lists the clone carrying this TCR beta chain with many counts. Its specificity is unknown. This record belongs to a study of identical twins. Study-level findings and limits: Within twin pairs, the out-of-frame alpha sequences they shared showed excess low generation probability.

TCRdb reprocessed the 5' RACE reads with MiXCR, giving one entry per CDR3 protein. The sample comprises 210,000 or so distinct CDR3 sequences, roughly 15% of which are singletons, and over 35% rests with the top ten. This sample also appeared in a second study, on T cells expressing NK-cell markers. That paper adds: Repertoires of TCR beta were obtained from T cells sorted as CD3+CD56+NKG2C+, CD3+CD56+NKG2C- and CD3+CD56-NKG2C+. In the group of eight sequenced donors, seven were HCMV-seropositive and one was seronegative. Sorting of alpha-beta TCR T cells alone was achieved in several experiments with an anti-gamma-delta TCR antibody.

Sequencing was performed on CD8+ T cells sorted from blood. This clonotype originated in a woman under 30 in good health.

In DNA, the CDR3 is TGCGCCAGCAGCCCGGGACAGGGGAACTATGGCTACACCTTC. It translates to CASSPGQGNYGYTF. V usage is TRBV4-3 and J usage is TRBJ1-2; 10 positions agree with TRBD1. Trimming cost V 4 bases and J 2 bases; bases outside gene matches: 1. This CDR3 spans 14 amino acids. Germline assignment: CDR1 LGHNA and CDR2 YSLEER.